Following are 18 T cell receptor beta chains from one sample sequenced in a study of PD-1 blockade in mismatch repair-deficient tumors. Assay: immunoSEQ multiplex PCR; the TCRdb copy retains only in-frame clones and omits some. The sample shows about 40,000 clones, about four fifths of them seen only once. The sequenced sample was peripheral blood, obtained 4 weeks after starting pembrolizumab. Receptor source: an adult with mismatch repair-deficient cancer.

V usage is TRBV11-2 and J usage is TRBJ2-3; D possibly corresponds to TRBD2 (6 bases). The CDR3 consists of 13 residues. Germline CDR1 is SGHAT and CDR2 is FQNNGV. Trimming pared 4 bases from V and 7 bases from J, leaving 12 bases between. The CDR3 region has the DNA TGTGCCAGCAGCTCCCTCGGGGGTAATACGCAGTATTTT. It translates to CASSSLGGNTQYF.

This chain uses TRBV6-6 with TRBJ1-5; a possible D gene is TRBD1 (6 bases). V shed 2 bases and J shed 3 bases, with 11 bases lying between them. The CDR3 is 15 amino acids. The germline V gene has CDR1 MNHNY and CDR2 SVGAGI (reference sequence). CDR3 nucleotide sequence: TGTGCCAGCAGTTACAGGGGGTTGCTCAATCAGCCCCAGCATTTT. This encodes CASSYRGLLNQPQHF.

This clone showed up just once. V gene TRBV11-2 combines with J gene TRBJ2-7, with 9 bases that match TRBD2. Germline loops: CDR1 SGHAT, CDR2 FQNNGV. V shed 1 base and J 3 bases; nucleotides not matched to a gene: 7. The CDR3 runs to 16 residues. The DNA of the CDR3 is TGTGCCAGCAGCTTAGTCCGGGCGGGAGGGGTCTACGAGCAGTACTTC. It encodes CASSLVRAGGVYEQYF. The full variable domain, with the rest looked up from reference TRBV11-2 and TRBJ2-7, is EAGVAQSPRYKIIEKRQSVAFWCNPISGHATLYWYQQILGQGPKLLIQFQNNGVVDDSQLPKDRFSAERLKGVDSTLKIQPAKLEDSAVYLCASSLVRAGGVYEQYFGPGTRLTVT.

The chain recombines TRBV2 with TRBJ1-2; D perhaps matches TRBD1 (5 bases). Germline CDR1 and CDR2: SNHLY and FYNNEI. The CDR3 covers 14 residues. V was pared by 4 bases and J by 2 bases, with 11 bases between. The CDR3 DNA reads as TGTGCCAGCAGTGGGGGACGGAGGAACTATGGCTACACCTTC. Amino acid sequence: CASSGGRRNYGYTF.

The chain uses TRBV28 and TRBJ1-5; TRBD1 might be the D (6 bases). The germline V gene has CDR1 MDHEN and CDR2 SYDVKM. This CDR3 has 20 residues. Trimming left V 6 bases short and J 7 bases short, with 34 bases between. DNA of the CDR3: TGTGCCAGCAGCCCTTCCATCTGGTCTAAGGGGGGTCAGGGAGAACAGCCCCAGCATTTT. This translates into CASSPSIWSKGGQGEQPQHF.

The genes are TRBV5-5 and TRBJ1-1, with D possibly matching TRBD1 (5 bases). CDR1 is SGHKS and CDR2 is YYEKEE in the germline V gene (reference sequence). V lost 0 bases, J lost 4 bases, and 13 bases lay in between. The CDR3 runs 15 residues. In DNA, the CDR3 is TGTGCCAGCAGCTTGGACAGGTTTATCCGCACTGAAGCTTTCTTT. Protein sequence: CASSLDRFIRTEAFF.

The chain recombines TRBV5-1 with TRBJ2-3; D perhaps matches TRBD1 (6 bases). V was cut by 4 bases and J by 4 bases, with 10 bases left in between. This CDR3 is 13 amino acids long. The V gene's germline CDR1 is SGHRS and CDR2 YFSETQ. The CDR3 spells CASSPRQADTQYF. CDR3 in DNA: TGCGCCAGCAGCCCAAGACAGGCAGATACGCAGTATTTT.

In this sample, this clone is medium-sized (0.01 to 0.1%). The genes are TRBV28 and TRBJ2-7; TRBD1 matches at 7 bases. The CDR3 spans 13 residues. V shed 5 bases and J 2 bases; nucleotides not matched to a gene: 3. Germline V gene lookup returns CDR1 MDHEN and CDR2 SYDVKM. CDR3 bases: TGTGCCAGCAGTCCCACAGGGGCCTACGAGCAGTACTTC. It translates to CASSPTGAYEQYF.

The gene calls are TRBV6-1 and TRBJ2-3; D possibly corresponds to TRBD2 (6 bases). This CDR3 contains 16 residues. Looked up from germline, CDR1 is MNHNS and CDR2 is SASEGT. V was cut by 3 bases and J by 1 base, with 14 bases left in between. The CDR3 coding sequence is TGTGCCAGCAGTGACATAGCGGAGTCGGGCACAGATACGCAGTATTTT. This sequence encodes CASSDIAESGTDTQYF.

The J gene is TRBJ1-1, the V gene TRBV5-6; D may be TRBD1 (5 bases). Trimming left V 4 bases short and J 1 base short, with 8 bases between. CDR3 length: 13 amino acids. Germline values: CDR1 SGHDT, CDR2 YYEEEE. The CDR3 reads CASSRTQNTEAFF. The CDR3 coding sequence is TGTGCCAGCAGCCGGACACAGAACACTGAAGCTTTCTTT.

This clone appeared a single time. This chain uses TRBV19 with TRBJ2-5; a possible D gene is TRBD2 (6 bases). Per germline, CDR1 LNHDA and CDR2 SQIVND (reference sequence). The CDR3 covers 14 residues. Trimming left V 11 bases short and J 2 bases short, with 18 bases between. This chain's CDR3 is CASSVGGSQETQYF. CDR3 nucleotide sequence: TGTGCCTCAAGTGTGGGGGGATCGCAAGAGACCCAGTACTTC.

This clone was observed a handful of times. CDR3 loop: CASSLTGTSAYEQYF. CDR3 nucleotide sequence: TGTGCCAGCAGTCTCACCGGGACTAGCGCCTACGAGCAGTACTTC. The chain recombines TRBV6-5 with TRBJ2-7; TRBD2 agrees at 10 bases. The CDR3 runs to 15 residues. The germline V gene encodes CDR1 MNHEY and CDR2 SVGAGI. V gave up 5 bases and J gave up 2 bases; unmatched junction bases: 6.

This sequence joins TRBV7-9 and TRBJ2-7, with TRBD2 identical over 9 bases. The germline V gene has CDR1 SEHNR and CDR2 FQNEAQ (reference sequence). Losses at the gene ends were 3 bases for V and 0 bases for J; bases not matched to a gene: 0. The CDR3 extends over 14 amino acids. CDR3 sequence (DNA): TGTGCCAGCAGCTTGGGACTAGCCTCCTACGAGCAGTACTTC. This sequence encodes CASSLGLASYEQYF.

The chain joins TRBV27 to TRBJ2-1, with 9 bases fitting TRBD1. Germline CDR1 MNHEY, CDR2 SMNVEV (reference sequence). V shed 5 bases, J shed 9 bases, and the junction held 8 bases outside the gene matches. The CDR3 covers 14 residues. CDR3 region: CASSHGTGTGEQFF. CDR3 in DNA: TGTGCCAGCAGTCATGGGACAGGGACTGGTGAGCAGTTCTTC.

The V call is TRBV30, the J call TRBJ1-2; D is perhaps TRBD1 (6 bases). CDR1 is GTSNPN, CDR2 SVGIG, per germline (reference sequence). The V end was cut by 4 bases, the J end by 4 bases, with 22 bases between. This CDR3 comprises 16 residues. CDR3 nucleotides: TGTGCCTGGATTGGGCCAGAGCAGGGGCATGTCTATGGCTACACCTTC. Protein product: CAWIGPEQGHVYGYTF.

The chain carries TRBV6-7 and TRBJ1-2, with a tentative D call TRBD1 (5 bases). TRBV6-7 is an ORF for which the function is uncertain. V dropped 5 bases and J dropped 7 bases, with 14 bases sitting between them. This CDR3 region has 13 residues. The DNA of the CDR3 is TGTGCCAGCAGTCCGGACGTGAGGGGTGGCTACACCTTC. Protein sequence: CASSPDVRGGYTF.

The V gene is TRBV27, the J gene TRBJ2-2; no clear D. The germline gives CDR1 MNHEY, CDR2 SMNVEV (reference sequence). Trimming removed 3 bases at V and 3 bases at J, with 2 bases between. The CDR3 spans 12 residues. CDR3 sequence reads: CASSFYTGELFF. As DNA, the CDR3 is TGTGCCAGCAGTTTCTACACCGGGGAGCTGTTTTTT.

The chain has TRBV7-9 and TRBJ2-1; possible D gene TRBD2, 5 bases. The CDR3 length is 13 residues. V was shortened by 4 bases and J by 4 bases, with 8 bases between the two germline ends. The germline gives CDR1 SEHNR, CDR2 FQNEAQ (reference sequence). CDR3 nucleotide sequence: TGTGCCAGCAGCTCGGAGGAGTACAATGAGCAGTTCTTC. It translates to CASSSEEYNEQFF.